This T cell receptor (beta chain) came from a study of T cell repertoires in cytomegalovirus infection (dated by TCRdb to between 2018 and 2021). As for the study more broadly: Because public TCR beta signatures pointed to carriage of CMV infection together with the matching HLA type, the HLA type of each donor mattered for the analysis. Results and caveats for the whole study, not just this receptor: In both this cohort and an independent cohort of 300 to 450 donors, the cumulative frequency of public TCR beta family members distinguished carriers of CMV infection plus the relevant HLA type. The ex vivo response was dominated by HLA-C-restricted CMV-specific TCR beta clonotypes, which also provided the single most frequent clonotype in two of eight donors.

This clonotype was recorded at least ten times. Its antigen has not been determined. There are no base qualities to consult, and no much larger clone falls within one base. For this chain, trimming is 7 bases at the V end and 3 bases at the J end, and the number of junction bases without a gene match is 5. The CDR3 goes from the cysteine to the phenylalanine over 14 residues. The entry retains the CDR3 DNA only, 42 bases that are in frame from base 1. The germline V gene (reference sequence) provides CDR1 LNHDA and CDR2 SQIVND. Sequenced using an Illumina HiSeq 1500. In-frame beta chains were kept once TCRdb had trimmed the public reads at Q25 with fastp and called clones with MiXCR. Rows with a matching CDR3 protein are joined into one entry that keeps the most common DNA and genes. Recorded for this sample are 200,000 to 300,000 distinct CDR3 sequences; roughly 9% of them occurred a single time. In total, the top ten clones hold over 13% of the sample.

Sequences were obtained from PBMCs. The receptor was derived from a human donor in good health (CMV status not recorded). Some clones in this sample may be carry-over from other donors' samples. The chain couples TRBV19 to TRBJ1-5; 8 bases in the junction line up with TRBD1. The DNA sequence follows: TGTGCCAGTAATCCAGGGGGCAACAATCAGCCCCAGCATTTT. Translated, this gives CASNPGGNNQPQHF.